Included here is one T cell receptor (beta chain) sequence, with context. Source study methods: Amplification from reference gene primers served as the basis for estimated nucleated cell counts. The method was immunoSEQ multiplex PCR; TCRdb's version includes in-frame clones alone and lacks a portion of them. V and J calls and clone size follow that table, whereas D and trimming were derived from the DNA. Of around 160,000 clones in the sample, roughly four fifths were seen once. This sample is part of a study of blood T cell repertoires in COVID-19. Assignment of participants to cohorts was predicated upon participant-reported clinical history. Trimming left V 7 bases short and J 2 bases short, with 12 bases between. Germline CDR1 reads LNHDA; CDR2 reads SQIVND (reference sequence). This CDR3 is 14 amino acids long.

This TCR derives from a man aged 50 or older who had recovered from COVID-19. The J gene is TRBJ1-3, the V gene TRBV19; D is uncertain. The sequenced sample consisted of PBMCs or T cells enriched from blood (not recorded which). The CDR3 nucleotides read TGTGCCAGTACCAGTGCTGATCCTGGAAACACCATATATTTT. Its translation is CASTSADPGNTIYF.